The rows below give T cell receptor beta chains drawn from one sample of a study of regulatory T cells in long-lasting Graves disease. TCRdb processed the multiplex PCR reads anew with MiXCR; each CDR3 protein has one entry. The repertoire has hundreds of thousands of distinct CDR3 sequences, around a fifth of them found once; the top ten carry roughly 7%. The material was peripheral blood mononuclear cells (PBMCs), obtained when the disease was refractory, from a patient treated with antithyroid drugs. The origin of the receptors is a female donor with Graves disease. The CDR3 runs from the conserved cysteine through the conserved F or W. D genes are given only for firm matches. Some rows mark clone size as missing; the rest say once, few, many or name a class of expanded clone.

CASSNGQGSETQYF	TGCGCCAGCAGCAATGGACAGGGTTCGGAGACCCAGTACTTC	TRBD1	few	TRBJ2-5	TRBV5-1
CASSPYSGNYEQYF	TGTGCCAGCAGCCCTTATAGCGGGAACTACGAGCAGTACTTC	TRBD2	few	TRBJ2-7	TRBV9
CSARVMTGRDYGYTF	TGCAGTGCTAGAGTAATGACTGGCAGGGACTATGGCTACACCTTC	NA	many	TRBJ1-2	TRBV20-1
CASSTPGQMGGYTF	TGCGCCAGCAGTACTCCGGGACAGATGGGAGGCTACACCTTC	TRBD1	many	TRBJ1-2	TRBV4-3
CASSPNGNYEQYF	TGTGCCAGTAGTCCTAACGGAAACTACGAGCAGTACTTC	NA	NA	TRBJ2-7	TRBV19
CASSYEARGDPYGYTF	TGTGCCAGCAGTTACGAGGCCCGGGGCGACCCCTATGGCTACACCTTC	NA	many	TRBJ1-2	TRBV6-2/TRBV6-3
CASSVRNGQPQHF	TGTGCCAGCAGCGTTAGGAACGGTCAGCCCCAGCATTTT	NA	many	TRBJ1-5	TRBV7-2
CASSFIRQTGVVGGYTF	TGTGCCAGCAGTTTCATCCGCCAGACAGGGGTGGTCGGCGGCTACACCTTC	TRBD1	many	TRBJ1-2	TRBV28
CASSSGTGVRQETQYF	TGTGCCAGCAGCTCCGGGACAGGGGTCAGACAAGAGACCCAGTACTTC	TRBD1	many	TRBJ2-5	TRBV11-2
CASSPPGRNEQYF	TGTGCCAGCTCACCCCCGGGACGTAACGAGCAGTACTTC	NA	NA	TRBJ2-7	TRBV18
CASSFVGGAYEQYF	TGTGCCAGCAGTTTTGTCGGGGGCGCCTACGAGCAGTACTTC	NA	many	TRBJ2-7	TRBV12-3/TRBV12-4
CASLAGIYNEQFF	TGTGCCAGCCTAGCGGGGATCTACAATGAGCAGTTCTTC	TRBD2	NA	TRBJ2-1	TRBV12-3/TRBV12-4
CAWSVRSLTRGNEKLFF	TGTGCCTGGAGTGTACGCTCCTTAACGAGGGGTAATGAAAAACTGTTTTTT	NA	many	TRBJ1-4	TRBV30
CASSNRGLRHEQYF	TGTGCCAGCAGCAACAGGGGGTTAAGGCACGAGCAGTACTTC	TRBD1	many	TRBJ2-7	TRBV11-3
CAWSGLMAPQGEQYF	TGTGCCTGGAGTGGGTTAATGGCCCCTCAAGGCGAGCAGTACTTC	NA	many	TRBJ2-7	TRBV30
CASSSPYRTSGVQETQYF	TGTGCCAGCAGCTCCCCTTACCGGACTAGCGGGGTCCAAGAGACCCAGTACTTC	TRBD2	many	TRBJ2-5	TRBV7-6
CASRPRGATDTQYF	TGTGCCAGCAGGCCCCGGGGGGCAACAGATACGCAGTATTTT	NA	NA	TRBJ2-3	TRBV2
CASRTAGRDNEQYF	TGTGCCAGCAGAACCGCCGGGAGAGACAACGAGCAGTACTTC	NA	many	TRBJ2-7	TRBV13
CASSLSTGTTYEQYF	TGTGCCAGCAGCTTGTCGACAGGTACTACCTACGAGCAGTACTTC	NA	many	TRBJ2-7	TRBV7-9
CASSIPGQGFGEQYF	TGTGCCAGTAGTATCCCGGGACAGGGCTTTGGCGAGCAGTACTTC	TRBD1	NA	TRBJ2-7	TRBV19
CASSRDVGGSDTQYF	TGTGCCAGCAGCCGCGACGTGGGGGGTTCAGATACGCAGTATTTT	NA	NA	TRBJ2-3	TRBV7-8
CAIRAGTGGDGTNEKLFF	TGTGCCATCAGAGCCGGGACAGGGGGCGACGGGACTAATGAAAAACTGTTTTTT	TRBD1	many	TRBJ1-4	TRBV10-3